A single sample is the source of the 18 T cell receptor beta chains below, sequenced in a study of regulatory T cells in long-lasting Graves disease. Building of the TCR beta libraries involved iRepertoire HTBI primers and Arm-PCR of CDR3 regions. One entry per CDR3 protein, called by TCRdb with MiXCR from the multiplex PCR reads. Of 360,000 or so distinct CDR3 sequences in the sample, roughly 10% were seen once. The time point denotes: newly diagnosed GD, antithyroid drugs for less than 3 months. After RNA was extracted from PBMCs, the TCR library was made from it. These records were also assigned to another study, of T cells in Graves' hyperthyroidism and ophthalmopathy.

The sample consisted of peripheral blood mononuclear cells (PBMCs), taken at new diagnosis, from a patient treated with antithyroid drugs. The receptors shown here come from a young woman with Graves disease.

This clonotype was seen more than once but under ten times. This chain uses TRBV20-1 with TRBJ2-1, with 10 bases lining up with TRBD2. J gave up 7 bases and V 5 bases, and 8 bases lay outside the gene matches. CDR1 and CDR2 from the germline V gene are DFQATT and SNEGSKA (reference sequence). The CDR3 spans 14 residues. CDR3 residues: CSASSGGAENEQFF. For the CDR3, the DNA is TGCAGTGCTTCCAGCGGGGGGGCCGAAAATGAGCAGTTCTTC.

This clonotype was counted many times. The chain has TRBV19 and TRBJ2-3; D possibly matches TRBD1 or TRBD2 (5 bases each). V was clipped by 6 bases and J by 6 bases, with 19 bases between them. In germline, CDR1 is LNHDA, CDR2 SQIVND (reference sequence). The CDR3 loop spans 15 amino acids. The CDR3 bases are TGTGCCAGTAGCACAGAGGGGTCTCTGGTGGATACGCAGTATTTT. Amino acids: CASSTEGSLVDTQYF. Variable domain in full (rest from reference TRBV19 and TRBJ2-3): DGGITQSPKYLFRKEGQNVTLSCEQNLNHDAMYWYRQDPGQGLRLIYYSQIVNDFQKGDIAEGYSVSREKKESFPLTVTSAQKNPTAFYLCASSTEGSLVDTQYFGPGTRLTVL.

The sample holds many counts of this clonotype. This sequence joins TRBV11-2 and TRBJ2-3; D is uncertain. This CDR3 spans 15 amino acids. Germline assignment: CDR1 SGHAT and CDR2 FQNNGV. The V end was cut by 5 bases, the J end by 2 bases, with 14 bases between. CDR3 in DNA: TGTGCCAGCAGCCAAAACATGCTAGACACAGATACGCAGTATTTT. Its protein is CASSQNMLDTDTQYF.

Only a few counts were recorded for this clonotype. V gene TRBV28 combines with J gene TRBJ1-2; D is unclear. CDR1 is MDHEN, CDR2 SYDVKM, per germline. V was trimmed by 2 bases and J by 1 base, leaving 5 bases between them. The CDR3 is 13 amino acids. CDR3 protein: CASSLPDNYGYTF. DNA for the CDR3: TGTGCCAGCAGTTTACCGGATAACTATGGCTACACCTTC.

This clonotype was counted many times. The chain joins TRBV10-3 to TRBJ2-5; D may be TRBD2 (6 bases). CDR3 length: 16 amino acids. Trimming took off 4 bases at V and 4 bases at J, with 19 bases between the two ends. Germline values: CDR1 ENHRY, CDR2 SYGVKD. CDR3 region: CAISAASGLIGETQYF. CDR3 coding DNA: TGTGCCATCAGTGCCGCCTCCGGACTAATCGGAGAGACCCAGTACTTC.

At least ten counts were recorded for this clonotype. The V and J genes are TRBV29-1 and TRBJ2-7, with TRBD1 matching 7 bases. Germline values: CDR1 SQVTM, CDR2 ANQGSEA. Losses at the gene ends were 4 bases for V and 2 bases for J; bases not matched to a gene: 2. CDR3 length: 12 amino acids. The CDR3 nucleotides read TGCAGCGTTGTTGGACAGGCCTACGAGCAGTACTTC. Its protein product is CSVVGQAYEQYF.

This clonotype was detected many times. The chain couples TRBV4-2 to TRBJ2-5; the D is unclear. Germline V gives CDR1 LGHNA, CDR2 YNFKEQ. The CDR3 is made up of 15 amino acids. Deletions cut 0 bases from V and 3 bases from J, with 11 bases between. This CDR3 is CASSQDFRSEETQYF. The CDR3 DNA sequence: TGTGCCAGCAGCCAAGATTTCAGGTCGGAAGAGACCCAGTACTTC.

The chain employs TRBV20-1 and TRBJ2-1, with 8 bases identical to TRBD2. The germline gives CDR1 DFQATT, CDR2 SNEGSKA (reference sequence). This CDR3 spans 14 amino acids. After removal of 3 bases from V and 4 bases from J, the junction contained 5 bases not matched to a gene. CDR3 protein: CSARTSEAYNEQFF. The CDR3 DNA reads TGCAGTGCTAGGACTAGCGAAGCTTACAATGAGCAGTTCTTC.

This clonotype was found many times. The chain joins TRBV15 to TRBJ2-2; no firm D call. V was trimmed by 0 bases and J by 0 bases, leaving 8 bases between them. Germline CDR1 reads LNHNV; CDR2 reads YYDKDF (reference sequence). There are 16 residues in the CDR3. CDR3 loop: CATSRDYQSNTGELFF. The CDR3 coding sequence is TGTGCCACCAGCAGAGATTACCAATCGAACACCGGGGAGCTGTTTTTT.

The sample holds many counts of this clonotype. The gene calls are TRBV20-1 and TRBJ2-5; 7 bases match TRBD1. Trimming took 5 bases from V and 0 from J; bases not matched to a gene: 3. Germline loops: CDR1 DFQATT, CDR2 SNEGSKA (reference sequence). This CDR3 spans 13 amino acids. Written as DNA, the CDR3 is TGCAGTGCTGGGACAGTGTACCAAGAGACCCAGTACTTC. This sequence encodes CSAGTVYQETQYF.

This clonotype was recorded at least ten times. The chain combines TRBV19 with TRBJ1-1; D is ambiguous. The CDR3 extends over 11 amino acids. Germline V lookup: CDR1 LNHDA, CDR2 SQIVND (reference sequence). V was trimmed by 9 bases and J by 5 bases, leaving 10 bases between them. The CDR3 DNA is TGTGCCAGCACCCTTGGGACTGAAGCTTTCTTT. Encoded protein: CASTLGTEAFF.

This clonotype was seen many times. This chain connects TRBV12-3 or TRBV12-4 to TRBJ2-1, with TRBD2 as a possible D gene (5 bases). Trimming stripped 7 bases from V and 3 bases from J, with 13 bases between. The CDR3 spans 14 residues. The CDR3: CASKIRGDYNEQFF. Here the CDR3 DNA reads TGTGCCAGCAAAATCCGGGGAGACTACAATGAGCAGTTCTTC.

CDR3 in DNA: TGCGCCAGCAGCCAAGCCGGATTGTTCAGTAGGGGCTACACCTTC. This codes for CASSQAGLFSRGYTF. This chain uses TRBV4-1 with TRBJ1-2; no clear D. Germline CDR1 reads MGHRA; CDR2 reads YSYEKL. V dropped 1 base and J dropped 8 bases, with 17 bases sitting between them. The CDR3 runs 15 residues.

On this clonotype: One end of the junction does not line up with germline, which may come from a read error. The CDR3 sequence: CSVDSIRDYNEQFF. The CDR3 nucleotides are TGCAGTGTTGATAGCATAAGGGACTACAATGAGCAGTTCTTC. The chain carries TRBV29-1 and TRBJ2-1; D gene uncertain. The CDR3 is made up of 14 amino acids. The germline gives CDR1 SQVTM, CDR2 ANQGSEA.

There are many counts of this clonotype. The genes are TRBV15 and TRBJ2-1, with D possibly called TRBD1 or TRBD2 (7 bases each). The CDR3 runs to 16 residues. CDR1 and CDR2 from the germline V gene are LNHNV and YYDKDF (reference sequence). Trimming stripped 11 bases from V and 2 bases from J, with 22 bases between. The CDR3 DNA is TGTGCCTCAAACCGACAGGGACTACATCCCTACAATGAGCAGTTCTTC. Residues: CASNRQGLHPYNEQFF.

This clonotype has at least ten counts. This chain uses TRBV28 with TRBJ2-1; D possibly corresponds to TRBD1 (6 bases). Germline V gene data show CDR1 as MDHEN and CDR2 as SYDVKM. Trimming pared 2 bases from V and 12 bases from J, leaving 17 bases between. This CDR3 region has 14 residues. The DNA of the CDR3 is TGTGCCAGCAGTTTACCTGCCCGGGGACAAAGGCAGTTCTTC. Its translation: CASSLPARGQRQFF.

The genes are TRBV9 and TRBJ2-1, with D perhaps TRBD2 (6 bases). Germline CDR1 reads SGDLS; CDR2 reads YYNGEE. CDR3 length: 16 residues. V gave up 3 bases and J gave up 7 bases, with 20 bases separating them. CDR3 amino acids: CASSAKNGSRGNEQFF. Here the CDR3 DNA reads TGTGCCAGCAGCGCTAAAAACGGGTCCCGGGGGAATGAGCAGTTCTTC.

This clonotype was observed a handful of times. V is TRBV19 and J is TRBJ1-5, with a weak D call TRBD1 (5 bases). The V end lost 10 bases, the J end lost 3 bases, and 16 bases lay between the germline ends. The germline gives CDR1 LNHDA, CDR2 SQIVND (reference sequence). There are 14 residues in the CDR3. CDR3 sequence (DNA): TGTGCCACAAAACGATGGGGGAACAATCAGCCCCAGCATTTT. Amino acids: CATKRWGNNQPQHF.